The entry below describes one T cell receptor (beta chain). The antigen this receptor binds is unknown. There are no base qualities to consult, and no much larger clone falls within one base. The sample belongs to a study of human T cells and chemical hapten exposure (dated by TCRdb to the early 2020s). Turning to the overall study: For sensitization, 2% DPC in acetone was applied to a 2 cm by 2 cm area of upper inner arm skin. Weekly therapeutic DPC doses were additionally applied to the scalp of patients throughout the approximately 25-week study period. Patch tests used Finn chambers with 0.01% DPC on the upper back, scored after 6 days by International Contact Dermatitis Research Group standards. Most of the patients in the cohort were female, and the cohort covered alopecia areata with under or over 50% scalp involvement, alopecia totalis and alopecia universalis. Libraries were pooled for sequencing, and variation in per-sample TCR yields was attributed mainly to small differences in library volumes within the pool. The study tracked peripheral blood TCR repertoire changes in vivo during primary and secondary sensitization to the hapten diphenylcyclopropenone (DPC) in alopecia patients. Blood samples were taken from patients before sensitization (week 0) and at 2, 6 and about 24 weeks after DPC sensitization. Twenty-nine alopecia patients provided blood for TCR sequencing at one to four time points (pre-sensitization, 2, 6 and 24 weeks). What the authors observed across the whole study: Because all patients had alopecia, a presumed autoimmune disease, the immune response of the patients might differ from that of healthy individuals. Significantly more large CDR3 similarity clusters were formed by expanded TCRs than by pre-sensitization or healthy control sets, consistent with antigen-driven responses. The number of TCRs above 1 in 1000 frequency did not change with DPC sensitization; there was no evidence of global repertoire structure alterations. A positive correlation was found between the number of PT1 expanded TCRs and patch test score, with significance reached at thresholds 8, 16 and 32 but not 4. Repeated subsampling changed both the strength of the expansion versus patch-test correlation and the threshold at which the correlation became significant.

At the junction V is shortened by 7 bases and J by 3 bases; bases outside the gene matches: 12. Measured from the cysteine to the phenylalanine, the CDR3 is 15 residues long. The kept DNA is CDR3 alone, 45 bases in frame from the first base. The germline V gene gives CDR1 as MDHEN and CDR2 as SYDVKM. Read against the paper, the sample's time point label means: patch test 2, 6 weeks after DPC sensitization. The meaning of the sample's treatment or condition label: therapeutic diphenylcyclopropenone sensitization with weekly scalp DPC. At every patch-test visit, the blood draw took place before the patch test was put on. Eligible patients were aged 18 to 70, diagnosed with alopecia, deemed suitable for DPC therapy, and excluded if pregnant. Total RNA was isolated from unfractionated whole blood collected in Tempus Blood RNA tubes. Libraries were prepared through RACE. TCRdb lists the instrument as NextSeq 500. During library preparation, unique molecular identifiers were attached to individual cDNA molecules so that TCRs could be counted quantitatively and reproducibly. From each blood RNA sample, both TCR alpha and TCR beta chains were sequenced. Under the source paper's analysis protocol: A median of about 89,000 TCRs per sample was observed, with a range of about 23,224 to 750,000. V, J and CDR3 annotation of the TCR reads was performed with the Decombinator software suite. To make PS versus PT1 abundance plots, every sample was subsampled to the same number of TCRs (28,000). TCRs were defined as expanded if absent before sensitization and observed at least eight times at the 2-week time point. TCRdb reanalyzed the raw reads on its own, using fastp at Q25 for trimming and MiXCR for clone calling, and kept in-frame beta chains. Rows are combined by CDR3 protein, so each entry shows the most common genes and DNA. It is TCRdb's table, rather than the study itself, that gives the V and J calls and clone size. The sample data list 80,000 to 95,000 distinct CDR3 sequences, and about 10% of these were observed just once. The leading ten clones occupy around 2.1% of the sample.

The sequence joins TRBV28 to TRBJ2-7; 7 junctional bases match TRBD1. The sequencing here drew on whole blood, taken in connection with sensitization to the hapten diphenylcyclopropenone (DPC). The sequence was collected from a middle-aged man with alopecia areata. Some clones in this sample may be carry-over from other donors' samples. For the CDR3, the sequence is CASTLYPGTDYEQYF. The nucleotide sequence is given as TGTGCCAGCACCCTCTACCCCGGGACAGACTACGAGCAGTACTTC.